This T cell receptor beta chain was captured by sequencing in a study of T cells in Graves' hyperthyroidism and ophthalmopathy. What was amplified from RNA transcripts were TCR beta CDR3 regions. A set of HTBI primers served as the primers for a first-round RT-PCR of the TCR CDR3. TCRdb recomputed calls from the multiplex PCR reads with MiXCR, one row per CDR3 protein. This sample yields hundreds of thousands of distinct CDR3 sequences, of which 46% are seen a single time; about 7.9% belongs to the top ten. Hyperthyroidism, newly diagnosed and lasting under 2 months, affected patients aged 18 to 65. The germline V gene encodes CDR1 SEHNR and CDR2 FQNEAQ (reference sequence). Trimming removed 3 bases at V and 0 bases at J, with 17 bases between. The CDR3 spans 17 residues. Overall study findings and caveats: Ophthalmopathy was identified by the model a median around 6.3 months ahead of onset.

Comment on this clonotype: The target antigen is unknown.

The chain is built from TRBV7-9 and TRBJ1-1; a weak D match, TRBD1 (5 bases). The sample consisted of peripheral blood or thyroid tissue (not recorded which). This TCR derives from a woman aged 18-35 years with Graves' hyperthyroidism. CDR3 loop: CASSFGRTDTLNTEAFF. Written as DNA, the CDR3 is TGTGCCAGCAGCTTCGGACGGACGGACACCCTGAACACTGAAGCTTTCTTT.